The clone carrying this T cell receptor (beta chain) was detected only a few times. Its antigen is undetermined. This specimen comes from a study of blood T cells in healthy people across ages. Trimming cost V 7 bases and J 4 bases; bases outside gene matches: 6. Germline V gene sequence: CDR1 SQVTM, CDR2 ANQGSEA. This CDR3 is 15 amino acids long. Using a J-beta primer mix together with a sample-barcoded 5' primer, a second PCR was run for about 7 to 12 cycles. Each TCR beta cDNA got a 12-nucleotide random molecular identifier. Every individual sample yielded 2.5 million or more paired-end reads (each containing CDR3). TCRdb analysed the 5' RACE reads with MiXCR anew, one entry per CDR3 protein. This table holds some 700,000 distinct CDR3 sequences, 43% found once. Study-wide points: As naive T cell percentage varied, TCR beta diversity correlated strongly with it. Estimates of total diversity, which came from one million sequenced T cells, were considered to be underestimates.

This receptor was identified in a woman aged 55-69 years in good health. The specimen sequenced was blood. This sequence joins TRBV29-1 and TRBJ2-1, with 14 bases matching TRBD2. Here the CDR3 DNA reads TGCAGCGCTCCCGGGACTAGCGGGAGTTACAATGAGCAGTTCTTC. Amino acids: CSAPGTSGSYNEQFF.